Listed below are T cell receptor beta chains from one sample, sequenced in a study of blood T cell repertoires in COVID-19. Assay: immunoSEQ multiplex PCR; the TCRdb copy retains only in-frame clones and omits some. This sample carries a few hundred thousand clones, 85% of them seen once, and the ten largest clones take about 2.3%. Sequenced material: PBMCs or T cells enriched from blood (not recorded which). The receptors come from a woman in her forties or fifties who had recovered from COVID-19. The CDR3 runs from the conserved cysteine through the conserved F or W. D genes are given only for firm matches. Only part of the rows carry a size: once, few, many, or a class if the clone is expanded.

NA TRBJ2-3 TRBV5-1 NA CASSLLGGAGGTDTQYF TGCGCCAGCAGCCTCCTTGGGGGGGCGGGTGGCACAGATACGCAGTATTTT
TRBD1 TRBJ2-5 TRBV3-1/TRBV3-2 NA CASSHRGFQETQYF TGTGCCAGCAGCCACAGGGGGTTCCAAGAGACCCAGTACTTC
TRBD1 TRBJ1-3 TRBV25-1 once CASSRAGGGNTIYF TGTGCCAGCAGCCGGGCAGGGGGTGGAAACACCATATATTTT
NA TRBJ1-3 TRBV14 few CASSQGSVSGNTIYF TGTGCCAGCAGCCAAGGGTCGGTCTCTGGAAACACCATATATTTT
NA TRBJ2-7 TRBV7-9 NA CASSLEGSLDHEQYF TGTGCCAGCAGCTTAGAGGGGTCCCTCGACCACGAGCAGTACTTC
TRBD1 TRBJ2-3 TRBV11-2 NA CASSAQDRANTQYF TGTGCCAGCAGCGCTCAGGACAGGGCAAATACGCAGTATTTT
TRBD2 TRBJ2-5 TRBV6-5 NA CASSPPGGPQKTQYF TGTGCCAGCAGTCCCCCGGGGGGGCCCCAGAAGACCCAGTACTTC
TRBD1 TRBJ1-5 TRBV5-8 NA CASSLGQPYYSNQPQHF TGTGCCAGCAGCCTGGGACAGCCGTATTATAGCAATCAGCCCCAGCATTTT
NA TRBJ1-1 TRBV29-1 NA CSVVVPPGTEAFF TGCAGCGTTGTTGTCCCTCCGGGCACTGAAGCTTTCTTT
TRBD2 TRBJ2-3 TRBV5-1 NA CASSRDYRTDTQYF TGCGCCAGCAGTAGGGACTACCGCACAGATACGCAGTATTTT
NA TRBJ1-1 TRBV3-1/TRBV3-2 NA CASSQDLSWAGNTEAFF TGTGCCAGCAGCCAAGATCTTTCCTGGGCGGGGAACACTGAAGCTTTCTTT
NA TRBJ2-5 TRBV27 NA CASSRQYQETQYF TGTGCCAGCAGCCGCCAGTACCAAGAGACCCAGTACTTC
TRBD1 TRBJ1-1 TRBV6-5 NA CASRTPGQITEAFF TGTGCCAGCCGGACACCGGGACAGATTACTGAAGCTTTCTTT
NA TRBJ2-7 TRBV30 NA CAWSASAGYEQYF TGTGCCTGGAGTGCTTCGGCGGGTTACGAGCAGTACTTC
TRBD1 TRBJ1-2 TRBV3-1/TRBV3-2 NA CASSQGPGQGYGYTF TGTGCCAGCAGCCAAGGCCCGGGACAGGGTTACGGCTACACCTTC
NA TRBJ2-7 TRBV7-2 NA CASSTTTFSSYEQYF TGTGCCAGCAGCACCACTACGTTTAGCTCCTACGAGCAGTACTTC
NA TRBJ1-2 TRBV7-9 NA CASSHTGSLGGYTF TGTGCCAGCAGCCATACAGGGTCTCTGGGTGGCTACACCTTC
TRBD2 TRBJ2-3 TRBV5-4 NA CASSSLTSGGDTQYF TGTGCCAGCAGCTCCCTCACTAGCGGGGGGGATACGCAGTATTTT
TRBD1 TRBJ1-6 TRBV19 NA CASSPDRAHPNSPLHF TGTGCCAGTAGTCCGGACAGGGCACACCCTAATTCACCCCTCCACTTT
NA TRBJ1-1 TRBV28 few CASSSPRDTEAFF TGTGCCAGCAGTTCACCCAGGGACACTGAAGCTTTCTTT
NA TRBJ1-2 TRBV4-2 NA CASSQTGGYTF TGTGCCAGCAGCCAAACAGGTGGCTACACCTTC
TRBD2 TRBJ2-2 TRBV7-9 NA CASSLGGAGGTGELFF TGTGCCAGCAGCTTAGGTGGAGCGGGGGGCACCGGGGAGCTGTTTTTT
TRBD2 TRBJ2-7 TRBV11-2 few CASSPNSGGTYEQYF TGTGCCAGCAGCCCGAATAGCGGGGGAACCTACGAGCAGTACTTC
TRBD2 TRBJ2-3 TRBV30 NA CAWNKRERYSDTQYF TGTGCCTGGAACAAGCGGGAGCGTTACTCAGATACGCAGTATTTT
TRBD2 TRBJ2-1 TRBV15 NA CATSRTSGRAGPYNEQFF TGTGCCACCAGCCGGACTAGCGGGAGGGCCGGCCCCTACAATGAGCAGTTCTTC
TRBD1 TRBJ1-2 TRBV18 NA CASSPGTGDYGYTF TGTGCCAGCTCACCCGGGACAGGGGACTATGGCTACACCTTC
NA TRBJ1-2 TRBV3-1/TRBV3-2 NA CASSQDRRGGYTF TGTGCCAGCAGCCAAGACCGCCGGGGTGGCTACACCTTC
NA TRBJ2-5 TRBV14 NA CASSQDQAGIETQYF TGTGCCAGCAGCCAAGATCAGGCAGGGATTGAGACCCAGTACTTC